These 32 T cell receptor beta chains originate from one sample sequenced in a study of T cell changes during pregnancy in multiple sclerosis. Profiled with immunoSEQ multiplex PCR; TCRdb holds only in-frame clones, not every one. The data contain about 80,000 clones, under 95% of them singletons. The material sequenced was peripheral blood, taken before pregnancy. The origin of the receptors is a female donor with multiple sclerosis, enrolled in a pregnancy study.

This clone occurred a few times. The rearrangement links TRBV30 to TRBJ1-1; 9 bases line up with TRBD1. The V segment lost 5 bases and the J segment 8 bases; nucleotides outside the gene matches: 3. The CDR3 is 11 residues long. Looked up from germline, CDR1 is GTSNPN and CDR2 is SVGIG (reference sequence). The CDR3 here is CAWSTGGEAFF. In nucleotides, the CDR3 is TGTGCCTGGTCTACAGGGGGCGAAGCTTTCTTT.

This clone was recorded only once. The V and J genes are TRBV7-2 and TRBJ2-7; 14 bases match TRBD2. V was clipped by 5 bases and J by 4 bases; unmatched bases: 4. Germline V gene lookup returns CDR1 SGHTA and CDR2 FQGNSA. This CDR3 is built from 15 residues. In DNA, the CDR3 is TGTGCCAGCAGCGAGGGACTAGCGGGAGCTTACGAGCAGTACTTC. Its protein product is CASSEGLAGAYEQYF.

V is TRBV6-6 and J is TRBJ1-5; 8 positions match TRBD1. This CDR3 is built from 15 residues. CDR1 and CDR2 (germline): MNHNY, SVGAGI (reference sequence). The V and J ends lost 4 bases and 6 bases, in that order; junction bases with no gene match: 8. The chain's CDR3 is CASSFRGQGIQPQHF. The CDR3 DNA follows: TGTGCCAGCAGTTTTAGAGGACAGGGTATTCAGCCCCAGCATTTT.

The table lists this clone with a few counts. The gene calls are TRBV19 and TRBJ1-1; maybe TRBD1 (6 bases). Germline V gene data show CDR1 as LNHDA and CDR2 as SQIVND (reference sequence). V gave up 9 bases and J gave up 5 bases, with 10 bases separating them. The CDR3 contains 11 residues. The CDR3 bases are TGTGCCAGCAACACAGGGACTGAAGCTTTCTTT. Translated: CASNTGTEAFF.

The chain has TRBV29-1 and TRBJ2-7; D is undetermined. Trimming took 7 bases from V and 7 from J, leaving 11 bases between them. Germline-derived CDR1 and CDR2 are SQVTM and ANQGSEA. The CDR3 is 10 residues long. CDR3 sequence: CSALSREQYF. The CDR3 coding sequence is TGCAGCGCGCTCTCTCGGGAGCAGTACTTC.

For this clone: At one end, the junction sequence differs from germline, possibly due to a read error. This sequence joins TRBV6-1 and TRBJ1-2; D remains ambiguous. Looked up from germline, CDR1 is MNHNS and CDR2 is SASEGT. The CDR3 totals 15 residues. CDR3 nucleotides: TGTGCCAGCAGCGAAGGCGTTCAATCGGGCTATGGCTACACCTTC. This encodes CASSEGVQSGYGYTF.

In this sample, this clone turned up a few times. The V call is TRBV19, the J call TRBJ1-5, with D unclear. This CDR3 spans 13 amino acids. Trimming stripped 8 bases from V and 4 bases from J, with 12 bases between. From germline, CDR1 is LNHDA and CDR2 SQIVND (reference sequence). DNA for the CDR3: TGTGCCAGTGGTCACGACACGAATCAGCCCCAGCATTTT. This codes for CASGHDTNQPQHF. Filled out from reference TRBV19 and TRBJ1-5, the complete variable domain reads DGGITQSPKYLFRKEGQNVTLSCEQNLNHDAMYWYRQDPGQGLRLIYYSQIVNDFQKGDIAEGYSVSREKKESFPLTVTSAQKNPTAFYLCASGHDTNQPQHFGDGTRLSIL.

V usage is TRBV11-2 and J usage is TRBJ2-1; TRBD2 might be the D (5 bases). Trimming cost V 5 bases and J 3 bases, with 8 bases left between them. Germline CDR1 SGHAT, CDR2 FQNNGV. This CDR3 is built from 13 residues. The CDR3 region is CASSELDYNEQFF. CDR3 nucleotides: TGTGCCAGCAGCGAACTAGACTACAATGAGCAGTTCTTC. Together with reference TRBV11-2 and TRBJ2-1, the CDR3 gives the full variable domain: EAGVAQSPRYKIIEKRQSVAFWCNPISGHATLYWYQQILGQGPKLLIQFQNNGVVDDSQLPKDRFSAERLKGVDSTLKIQPAKLEDSAVYLCASSELDYNEQFFGPGTRLTVL.

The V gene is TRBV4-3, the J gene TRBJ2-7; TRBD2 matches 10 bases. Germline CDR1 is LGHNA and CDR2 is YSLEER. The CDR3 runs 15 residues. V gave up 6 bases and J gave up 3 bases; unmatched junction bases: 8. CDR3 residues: CASSPTSGSFYEQYF. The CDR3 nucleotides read TGCGCCAGCAGTCCGACTAGCGGGTCTTTCTACGAGCAGTACTTC.

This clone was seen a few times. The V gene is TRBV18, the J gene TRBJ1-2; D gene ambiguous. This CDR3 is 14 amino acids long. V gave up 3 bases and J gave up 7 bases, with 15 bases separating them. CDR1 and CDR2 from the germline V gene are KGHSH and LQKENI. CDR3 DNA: TGTGCCAGCTCACCTCTGTGGGGAGAGGGTGGCTACACCTTC. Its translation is CASSPLWGEGGYTF.

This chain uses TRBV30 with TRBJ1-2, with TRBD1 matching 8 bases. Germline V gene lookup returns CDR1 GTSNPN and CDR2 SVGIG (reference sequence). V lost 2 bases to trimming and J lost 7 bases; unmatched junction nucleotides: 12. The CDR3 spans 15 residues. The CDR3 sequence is CAWSKSQGAARGYTF. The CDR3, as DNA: TGTGCCTGGAGTAAATCCCAGGGGGCGGCTCGTGGCTACACCTTC. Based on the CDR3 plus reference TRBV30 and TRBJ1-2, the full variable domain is SQTIHQWPATLVQPVGSPLSLECTVEGTSNPNLYWYRQAAGRGLQLLFYSVGIGQISSEVPQNLSASRPQDRQFILSSKKLLLSDSGFYLCAWSKSQGAARGYTFGSGTRLTVV.

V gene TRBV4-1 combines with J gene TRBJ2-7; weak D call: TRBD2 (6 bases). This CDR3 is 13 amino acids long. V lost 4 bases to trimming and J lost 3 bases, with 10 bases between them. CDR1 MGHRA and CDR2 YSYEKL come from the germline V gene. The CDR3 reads CASSLGLRYEQYF. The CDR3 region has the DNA TGCGCCAGCAGCCTGGGACTCCGCTACGAGCAGTACTTC.

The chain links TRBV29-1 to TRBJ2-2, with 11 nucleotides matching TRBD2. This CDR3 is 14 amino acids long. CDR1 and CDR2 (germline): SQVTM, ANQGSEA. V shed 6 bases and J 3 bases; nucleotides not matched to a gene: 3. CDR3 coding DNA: TGCAGCGTCACTAGCGGGAGCTACACCGGGGAGCTGTTTTTT. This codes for CSVTSGSYTGELFF.

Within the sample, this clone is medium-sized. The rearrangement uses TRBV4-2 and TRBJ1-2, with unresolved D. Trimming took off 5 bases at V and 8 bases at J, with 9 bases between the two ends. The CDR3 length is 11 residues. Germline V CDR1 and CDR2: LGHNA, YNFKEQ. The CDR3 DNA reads TGTGCCAGCAGCTATCTCGGGGGCTACACCTTC. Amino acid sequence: CASSYLGGYTF.

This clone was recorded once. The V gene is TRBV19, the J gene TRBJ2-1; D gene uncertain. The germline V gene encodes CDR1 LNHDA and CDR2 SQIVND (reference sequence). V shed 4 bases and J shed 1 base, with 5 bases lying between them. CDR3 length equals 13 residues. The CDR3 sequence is CASSTGSYNEQFF. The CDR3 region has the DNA TGTGCCAGTAGTACGGGTTCCTACAATGAGCAGTTCTTC.

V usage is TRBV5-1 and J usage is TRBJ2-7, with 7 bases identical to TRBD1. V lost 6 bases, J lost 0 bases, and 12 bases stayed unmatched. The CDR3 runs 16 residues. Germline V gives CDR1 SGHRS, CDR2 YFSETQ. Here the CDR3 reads CASTPHPGQTSYEQYF. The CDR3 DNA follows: TGCGCCAGCACCCCCCACCCGGGACAGACCTCCTACGAGCAGTACTTC.

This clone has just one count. The CDR3 DNA reads TGTGCCAGCAGCTTCCGACAGGTCTACAATGAGCAGTTCTTC. Residues: CASSFRQVYNEQFF. The genes are TRBV7-2 and TRBJ2-1, with D possibly being TRBD1 (6 bases). This CDR3 region has 14 residues. CDR1 and CDR2 from the germline V gene are SGHTA and FQGNSA. Trimming removed 3 bases from V and 3 bases from J, with 9 bases in between.

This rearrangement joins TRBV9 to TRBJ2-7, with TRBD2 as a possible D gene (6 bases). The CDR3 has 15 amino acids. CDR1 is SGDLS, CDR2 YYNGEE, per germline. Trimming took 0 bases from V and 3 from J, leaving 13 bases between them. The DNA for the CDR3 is TGTGCCAGCAGCGTAGGAGTCTGGGGAGGCTACGAGCAGTACTTC. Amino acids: CASSVGVWGGYEQYF.

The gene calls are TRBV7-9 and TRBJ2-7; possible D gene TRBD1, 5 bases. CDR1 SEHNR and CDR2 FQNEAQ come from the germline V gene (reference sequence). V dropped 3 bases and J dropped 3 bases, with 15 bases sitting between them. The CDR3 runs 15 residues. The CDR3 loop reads CASSFSGQRGYEQYF. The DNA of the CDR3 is TGTGCCAGCAGCTTTTCAGGGCAAAGGGGCTACGAGCAGTACTTC.

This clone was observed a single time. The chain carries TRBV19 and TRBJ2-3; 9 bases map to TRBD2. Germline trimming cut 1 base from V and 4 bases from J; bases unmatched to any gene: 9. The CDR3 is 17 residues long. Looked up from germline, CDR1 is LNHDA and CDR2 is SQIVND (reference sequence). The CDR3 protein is CASSIVLNSGSADTQYF. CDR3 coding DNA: TGTGCCAGTAGTATAGTCCTCAATAGCGGGAGTGCAGATACGCAGTATTTT.

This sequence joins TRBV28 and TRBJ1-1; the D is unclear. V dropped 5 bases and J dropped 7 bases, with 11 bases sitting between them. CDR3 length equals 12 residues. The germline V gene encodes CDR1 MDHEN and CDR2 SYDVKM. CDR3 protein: CASSQTPVEAFF. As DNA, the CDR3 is TGTGCCAGCAGTCAAACCCCAGTTGAAGCTTTCTTT.

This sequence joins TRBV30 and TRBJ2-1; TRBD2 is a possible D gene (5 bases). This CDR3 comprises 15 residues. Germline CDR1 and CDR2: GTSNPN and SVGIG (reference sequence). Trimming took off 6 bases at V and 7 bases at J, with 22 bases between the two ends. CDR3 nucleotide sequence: TGTGCCTGCCTGAAGACTACAACGAAGTATAATGAGCAGTTCTTC. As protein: CACLKTTTKYNEQFF.

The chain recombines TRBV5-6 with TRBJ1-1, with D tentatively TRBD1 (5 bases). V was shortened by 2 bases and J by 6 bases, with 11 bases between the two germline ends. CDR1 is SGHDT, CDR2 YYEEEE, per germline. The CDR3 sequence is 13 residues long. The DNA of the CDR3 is TGTGCCAGCAGCTTCGTACAGGCCTCTGAAGCTTTCTTT. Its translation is CASSFVQASEAFF.

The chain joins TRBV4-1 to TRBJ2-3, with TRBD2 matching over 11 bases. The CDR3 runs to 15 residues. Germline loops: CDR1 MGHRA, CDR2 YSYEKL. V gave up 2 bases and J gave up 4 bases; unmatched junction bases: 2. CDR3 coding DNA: TGCGCCAGCAGCCAAACGGGACTAGCGGCAGATACGCAGTATTTT. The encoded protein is CASSQTGLAADTQYF.

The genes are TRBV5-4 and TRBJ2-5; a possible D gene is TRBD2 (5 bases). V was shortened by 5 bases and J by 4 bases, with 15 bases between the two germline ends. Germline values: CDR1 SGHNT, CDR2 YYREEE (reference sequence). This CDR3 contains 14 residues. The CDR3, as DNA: TGTGCCAGCAGTTTTGCCCGGACTCTAGAGACCCAGTACTTC. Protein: CASSFARTLETQYF. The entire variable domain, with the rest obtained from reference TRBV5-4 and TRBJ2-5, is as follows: ETGVTQSPTHLIKTRGQQVTLRCSSQSGHNTVSWYQQALGQGPQFIFQYYREEENGRGNFPPRFSGLQFPNYSSELNVNALELDDSALYLCASSFARTLETQYFGPGTRLLVL.

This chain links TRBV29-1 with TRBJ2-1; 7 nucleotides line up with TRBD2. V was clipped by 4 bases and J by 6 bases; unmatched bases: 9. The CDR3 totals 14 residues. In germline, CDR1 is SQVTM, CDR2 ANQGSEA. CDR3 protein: CSVAAGRAGNEQFF. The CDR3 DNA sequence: TGCAGCGTTGCTGCGGGGAGGGCCGGCAATGAGCAGTTCTTC.

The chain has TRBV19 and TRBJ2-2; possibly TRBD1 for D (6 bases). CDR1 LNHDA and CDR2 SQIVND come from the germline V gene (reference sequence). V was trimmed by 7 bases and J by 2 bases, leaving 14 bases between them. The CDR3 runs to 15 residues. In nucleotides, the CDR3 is TGTGCCAGTACCCCGACAGGAGTAAACACCGGGGAGCTGTTTTTT. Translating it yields CASTPTGVNTGELFF.

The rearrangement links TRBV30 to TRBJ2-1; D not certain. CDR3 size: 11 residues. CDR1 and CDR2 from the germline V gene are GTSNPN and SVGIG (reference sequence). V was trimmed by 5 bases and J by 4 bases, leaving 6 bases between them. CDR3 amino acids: CAWLTYNEQFF. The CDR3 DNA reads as TGTGCCTGGTTAACTTACAATGAGCAGTTCTTC.

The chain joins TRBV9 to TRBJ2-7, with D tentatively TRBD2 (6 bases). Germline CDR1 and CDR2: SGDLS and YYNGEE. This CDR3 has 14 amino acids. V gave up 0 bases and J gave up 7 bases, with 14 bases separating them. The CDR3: CASSVEAGMGEQYF. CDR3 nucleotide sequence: TGTGCCAGCAGCGTAGAGGCGGGGATGGGGGAGCAGTACTTC.

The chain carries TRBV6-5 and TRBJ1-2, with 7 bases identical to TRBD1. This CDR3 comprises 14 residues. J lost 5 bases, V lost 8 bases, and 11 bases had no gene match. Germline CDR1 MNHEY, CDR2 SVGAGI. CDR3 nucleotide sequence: TGTGCCAGCCGGCCCCCGGACAGGTTGTATGGCTACACCTTC. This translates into CASRPPDRLYGYTF.

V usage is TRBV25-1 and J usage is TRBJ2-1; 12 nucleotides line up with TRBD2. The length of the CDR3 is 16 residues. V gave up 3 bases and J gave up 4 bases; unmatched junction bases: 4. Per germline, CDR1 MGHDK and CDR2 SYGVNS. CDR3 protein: CASSEGTSGWYNEQFF. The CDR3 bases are TGTGCCAGCAGTGAGGGGACTAGCGGGTGGTACAATGAGCAGTTCTTC.

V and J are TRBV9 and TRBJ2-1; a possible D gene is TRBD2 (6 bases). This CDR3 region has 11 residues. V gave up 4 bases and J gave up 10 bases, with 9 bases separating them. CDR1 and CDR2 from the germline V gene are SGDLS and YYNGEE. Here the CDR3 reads CASSPGGEQFF. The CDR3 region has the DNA TGTGCCAGCAGCCCCGGAGGGGAGCAGTTCTTC. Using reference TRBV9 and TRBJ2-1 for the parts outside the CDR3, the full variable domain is DSGVTQTPKHLITATGQRVTLRCSPRSGDLSVYWYQQSLDQGLQFLIQYYNGEERAKGNILERFSAQQFPDLHSELNLSSLELGDSALYFCASSPGGEQFFGPGTRLTVL.